The rows below give T cell receptor beta chains drawn from one sample of a study of identical twins. TCRdb re-analysed the 5' RACE reads in MiXCR, keeping a single row per CDR3 protein. The sample comprises some 1,600,000 distinct CDR3 sequences, about 31% of which are singletons, and more than 0.25% rests with the top ten. Sequenced: cord blood. The source of these receptors is a newborn girl in good health. Each CDR3 is given with its conserved first and last residue. The D gene is left open where the match is weak. The size of a clone is reported for some rows only, either as once, few or many, or as a class for expanded clones.

v_gene: TRBV2
abundance: -
j_gene: TRBJ2-1
d_gene: -
CDR3nt: TGTGCCAGCAGTGTGACCTTCGGCTCCTACAATGAGCAGTTCTTC
CDR3aa: CASSVTFGSYNEQFF

v_gene: TRBV6-2/TRBV6-3
abundance: -
j_gene: TRBJ2-1
d_gene: -
CDR3nt: TGTGCCAGCAGTTACTCAATCGACAATCTGGCTTACGAGCAGTTCTTC
CDR3aa: CASSYSIDNLAYEQFF

v_gene: TRBV19
abundance: -
j_gene: TRBJ2-2
d_gene: TRBD2
CDR3nt: TGTGCCAGTAGTAGGACTAGCGCCGGGGAGCTGTTTTTT
CDR3aa: CASSRTSAGELFF

v_gene: TRBV14
abundance: -
j_gene: TRBJ1-2
d_gene: TRBD1
CDR3nt: TGTGCCAGCAGCCAAGATTGGGGGACAGCCGCCTATGGCTACACCTTC
CDR3aa: CASSQDWGTAAYGYTF

v_gene: TRBV12-3/TRBV12-4
abundance: many
j_gene: TRBJ2-7
d_gene: -
CDR3nt: TGTGCCAGCAGGGAGGCACTCTTAGACGAGCAGTACTTC
CDR3aa: CASREALLDEQYF

v_gene: TRBV2
abundance: few
j_gene: TRBJ2-5
d_gene: -
CDR3nt: TGTGCCAGCAGCCAAAACGGGGTGATGGAGAGCCAGTACTTC
CDR3aa: CASSQNGVMESQYF

v_gene: TRBV7-2
abundance: -
j_gene: TRBJ2-5
d_gene: TRBD2
CDR3nt: TGTGCCAGCAGCTTTAGCGGGACGTTGGGGGAGACCCAGTACTTC
CDR3aa: CASSFSGTLGETQYF

v_gene: TRBV27
abundance: -
j_gene: TRBJ2-7
d_gene: -
CDR3nt: TGTGCCAGCAGCTTCTCGAGCCGGGACGGCTCCTACGAGCAGTACTTC
CDR3aa: CASSFSSRDGSYEQYF

v_gene: TRBV3-1
abundance: few
j_gene: TRBJ2-1
d_gene: -
CDR3nt: TGTGCCAGCAGCGGGATGGTGCAGTTCTTC
CDR3aa: CASSGMVQFF

v_gene: TRBV28
abundance: -
j_gene: TRBJ2-1
d_gene: -
CDR3nt: TGTGCCAGCAGTTTATCTCGCCGGGCCTACAATGAGCAGTTCTTC
CDR3aa: CASSLSRRAYNEQFF

v_gene: TRBV7-9
abundance: -
j_gene: TRBJ2-5
d_gene: TRBD2
CDR3nt: TGTGCCAGCAGCTCAGCGCAGCGGGGAAGCGAGTTTGGAGAGACCCAGTACTTC
CDR3aa: CASSSAQRGSEFGETQYF

v_gene: TRBV4-1
abundance: -
j_gene: TRBJ2-3
d_gene: -
CDR3nt: TGCGCCAGCAGCCAAGGTCCGGCAGGAGGGGATACGCAGTATTTT
CDR3aa: CASSQGPAGGDTQYF

v_gene: TRBV4-1
abundance: few
j_gene: TRBJ2-3
d_gene: TRBD2
CDR3nt: TGCGCCAGCAGCCAGAGACTAGCTTCAGATACGCAGTATTTT
CDR3aa: CASSQRLASDTQYF

v_gene: TRBV20-1
abundance: -
j_gene: TRBJ2-2
d_gene: -
CDR3nt: TGCAGTGCGGAAACGGGGGTCACCGGGGAGCTGTTTTTT
CDR3aa: CSAETGVTGELFF

v_gene: TRBV6-5
abundance: -
j_gene: TRBJ2-2
d_gene: -
CDR3nt: TGTGCCAGCAAGTGGCGGCTCACCGGGGAGCTGTTTTTT
CDR3aa: CASKWRLTGELFF

v_gene: TRBV10-3
abundance: few
j_gene: TRBJ2-3
d_gene: -
CDR3nt: TGTGCCATCAGCCTCGGCAGGGCGGCAGATACGCAGTATTTT
CDR3aa: CAISLGRAADTQYF

v_gene: TRBV20-1
abundance: -
j_gene: TRBJ2-5
d_gene: -
CDR3nt: TGCAGTGCTAGTCGTGGGCAGTTCCAAGAGACCCAGTACTTC
CDR3aa: CSASRGQFQETQYF

v_gene: TRBV5-6
abundance: -
j_gene: TRBJ1-2
d_gene: -
CDR3nt: TGTGCCAGCAGCTTGGGGCTGCCCTGGGGGTATGGCTACACCTTC
CDR3aa: CASSLGLPWGYGYTF

v_gene: TRBV7-8
abundance: few
j_gene: TRBJ1-6
d_gene: -
CDR3nt: TGTGCCAGCAGCTTAGAGTCGTTGGCCTACTATAATTCACCCCTCCACTTT
CDR3aa: CASSLESLAYYNSPLHF

v_gene: TRBV7-2
abundance: -
j_gene: TRBJ1-4
d_gene: -
CDR3nt: TGTGCCAGCAGCGCGACTGGGACGGCGGGTGAAAAACTGTTTTTT
CDR3aa: CASSATGTAGEKLFF

v_gene: TRBV5-1
abundance: -
j_gene: TRBJ2-2
d_gene: -
CDR3nt: TGCGCCAGCAGCTTGGTTCAGGGCCCCGACACCGGGGAGCTGTTTTTT
CDR3aa: CASSLVQGPDTGELFF

v_gene: TRBV7-8
abundance: few
j_gene: TRBJ2-4
d_gene: -
CDR3nt: TGTGCCAGCAGCTTAGATGAGGCAAGGAACATTCAGTACTTC
CDR3aa: CASSLDEARNIQYF

v_gene: TRBV6-6
abundance: few
j_gene: TRBJ2-7
d_gene: -
CDR3nt: TGTGCCAGCAGTTCGGACTTAAAGGGCTACGAGCAGTACTTC
CDR3aa: CASSSDLKGYEQYF

v_gene: TRBV2
abundance: -
j_gene: TRBJ2-3
d_gene: -
CDR3nt: TGTGCCAGCAGTGAAACCCACACAGATACGCAGTATTTT
CDR3aa: CASSETHTDTQYF

v_gene: TRBV2
abundance: few
j_gene: TRBJ2-3
d_gene: TRBD2
CDR3nt: TGTGCCAGCAGTGTACTAGCGGCTACCAATACGCAGTATTTT
CDR3aa: CASSVLAATNTQYF

v_gene: TRBV7-2
abundance: many
j_gene: TRBJ2-7
d_gene: -
CDR3nt: TGTGCCAGCAGCTTAAGGCAGGGATTCCACGAGCAGTACTTC
CDR3aa: CASSLRQGFHEQYF

v_gene: TRBV9
abundance: -
j_gene: TRBJ2-1
d_gene: TRBD2
CDR3nt: TGTGCCAGCAGCGTAGGGGAGCGGGGGGTACGCAATGAGCAGTTCTTC
CDR3aa: CASSVGERGVRNEQFF

v_gene: TRBV4-2
abundance: few
j_gene: TRBJ2-2
d_gene: TRBD2
CDR3nt: TGTGCCAGCAGCCAAGGCAGGGAGGGCACCGGGGAGCTGTTTTTT
CDR3aa: CASSQGREGTGELFF

v_gene: TRBV6-1
abundance: few
j_gene: TRBJ2-3
d_gene: -
CDR3nt: TGTGCCAGCAGTGGAGGGCCCTTAGATACGCAGTATTTT
CDR3aa: CASSGGPLDTQYF

v_gene: TRBV27
abundance: -
j_gene: TRBJ1-4
d_gene: -
CDR3nt: TGTGCCAGCAGTTCCGTTAGGGATGAAAAACTGTTTTTT
CDR3aa: CASSSVRDEKLFF

v_gene: TRBV5-1
abundance: many
j_gene: TRBJ2-3
d_gene: -
CDR3nt: TGCGCCAGCAGCTCAATAGCGGAGAGCACAGATACGCAGTATTTT
CDR3aa: CASSSIAESTDTQYF

v_gene: TRBV20-1
abundance: -
j_gene: TRBJ2-2
d_gene: TRBD2
CDR3nt: TGCAGTGCACCGGGACTAGGGTCCACCGGGGAGCTGTTTTTT
CDR3aa: CSAPGLGSTGELFF

v_gene: TRBV7-2
abundance: -
j_gene: TRBJ2-7
d_gene: -
CDR3nt: TGTGCCAGCAGCCCGCAACAGGGCTCCTACGAGCAGTACTTC
CDR3aa: CASSPQQGSYEQYF

v_gene: TRBV10-3
abundance: -
j_gene: TRBJ2-3
d_gene: TRBD2
CDR3nt: TGTGCCATCAGTGATGCTTATCCGGGACTAGTGACAGATACGCAGTATTTT
CDR3aa: CAISDAYPGLVTDTQYF

v_gene: TRBV5-1
abundance: few
j_gene: TRBJ2-3
d_gene: TRBD2
CDR3nt: TGCGCCAGCAGCGCCGGACTAGCGGGAGTTTTGGGGACAGATACGCAGTATTTT
CDR3aa: CASSAGLAGVLGTDTQYF

v_gene: TRBV3-1
abundance: few
j_gene: TRBJ2-3
d_gene: TRBD2
CDR3nt: TGTGCCAGCAGCCCTCCTAGCGGGGGGTACACAGATACGCAGTATTTT
CDR3aa: CASSPPSGGYTDTQYF

v_gene: TRBV5-1
abundance: few
j_gene: TRBJ2-5
d_gene: TRBD2
CDR3nt: TGCGCCAGCAGCATTAGCGGGGAAGAGACCCAGTACTTC
CDR3aa: CASSISGEETQYF

v_gene: TRBV3-1
abundance: -
j_gene: TRBJ2-1
d_gene: -
CDR3nt: TGTGCCAGCAGCCAAGTCAGGGTCCGATTCAGCAATGAGCAGTTCTTC
CDR3aa: CASSQVRVRFSNEQFF

v_gene: TRBV28
abundance: few
j_gene: TRBJ2-5
d_gene: -
CDR3nt: TGTGCCACCGGATCGGGAGCGGCTTCGCAAGAGACCCAGTACTTC
CDR3aa: CATGSGAASQETQYF

v_gene: TRBV7-2
abundance: -
j_gene: TRBJ1-3
d_gene: -
CDR3nt: TGTGCCAGCAGCTCTCAGGGGCCTAGACTCTCTGGAAACACCATATATTTT
CDR3aa: CASSSQGPRLSGNTIYF

v_gene: TRBV14
abundance: few
j_gene: TRBJ2-1
d_gene: -
CDR3nt: TGTGCCAGCAGCCCCGAAAGGGGGGCCACCTACAATGAGCAGTTCTTC
CDR3aa: CASSPERGATYNEQFF